The clone carrying this TCR beta chain turned up a few times. It was with a sample-barcoded 5' primer and a J-beta primer mix that a second PCR of roughly 7 to 12 cycles was run. Template switching added a 12-random-nucleotide identifier to every cDNA molecule. Per sample, CDR3-containing paired-end reads numbered at least 2.5 million. TCRdb itself ran the 5' RACE reads through MiXCR, one entry per CDR3 protein. The sample carries nearly 1 million distinct CDR3 sequences, roughly half recorded once. This sample was included in a study of blood T cells in healthy people across ages. The germline CDR1 and CDR2 sequences are DFQATT and SNEGSKA (reference sequence). This CDR3 is built from 15 residues. V lost 0 bases and J lost 3, with 15 bases in between. In each sample, at least 7 million PBMCs were isolated.

The sample consisted of blood. This receptor was taken from a woman aged 55-70 years in good health. The chain combines TRBV20-1 with TRBJ2-7; D unresolved. In DNA, the CDR3 is TGCAGTGCTAGAGATCGCAGGCCCCTGAGCTACGAGCAGTACTTC. Translation gives CSARDRRPLSYEQYF.